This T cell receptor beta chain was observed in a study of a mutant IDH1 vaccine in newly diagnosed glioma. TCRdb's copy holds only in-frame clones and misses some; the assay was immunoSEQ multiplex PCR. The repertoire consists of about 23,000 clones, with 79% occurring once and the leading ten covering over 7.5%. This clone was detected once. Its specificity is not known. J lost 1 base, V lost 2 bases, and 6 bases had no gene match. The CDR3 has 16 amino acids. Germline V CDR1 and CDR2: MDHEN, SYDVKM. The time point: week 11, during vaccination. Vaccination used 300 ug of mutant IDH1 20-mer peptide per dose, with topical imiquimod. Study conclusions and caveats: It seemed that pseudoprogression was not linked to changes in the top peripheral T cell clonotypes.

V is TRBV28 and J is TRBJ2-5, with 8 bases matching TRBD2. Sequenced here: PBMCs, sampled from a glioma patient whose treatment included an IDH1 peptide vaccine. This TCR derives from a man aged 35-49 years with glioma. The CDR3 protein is CASSLMGGRTQETQYF. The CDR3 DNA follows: TGTGCCAGCAGTTTAATGGGCGGGAGGACCCAAGAGACCCAGTACTTC.